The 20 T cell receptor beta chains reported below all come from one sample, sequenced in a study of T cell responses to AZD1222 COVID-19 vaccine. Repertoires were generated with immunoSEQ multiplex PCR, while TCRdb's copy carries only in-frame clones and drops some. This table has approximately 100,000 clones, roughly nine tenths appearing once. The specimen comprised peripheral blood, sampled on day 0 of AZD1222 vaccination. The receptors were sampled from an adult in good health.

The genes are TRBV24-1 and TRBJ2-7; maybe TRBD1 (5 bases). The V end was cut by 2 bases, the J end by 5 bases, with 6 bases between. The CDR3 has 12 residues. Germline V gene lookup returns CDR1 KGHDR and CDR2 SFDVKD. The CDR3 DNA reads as TGTGCCACCAGTGATTCAGGGAACGAGCAGTACTTC. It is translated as CATSDSGNEQYF.

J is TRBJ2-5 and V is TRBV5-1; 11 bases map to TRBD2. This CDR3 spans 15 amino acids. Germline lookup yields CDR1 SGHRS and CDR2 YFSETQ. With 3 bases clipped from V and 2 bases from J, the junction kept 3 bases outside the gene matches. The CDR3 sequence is CASSWGLAEQETQYF. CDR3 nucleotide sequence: TGCGCCAGCAGCTGGGGACTAGCGGAACAAGAGACCCAGTACTTC.

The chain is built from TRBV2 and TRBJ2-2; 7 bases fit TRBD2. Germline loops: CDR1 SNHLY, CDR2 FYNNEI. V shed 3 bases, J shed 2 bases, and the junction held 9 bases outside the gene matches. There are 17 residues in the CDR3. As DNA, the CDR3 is TGTGCCAGCAGTGACTCAGCGGGGCCACTCAACACCGGGGAGCTGTTTTTT. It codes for CASSDSAGPLNTGELFF.

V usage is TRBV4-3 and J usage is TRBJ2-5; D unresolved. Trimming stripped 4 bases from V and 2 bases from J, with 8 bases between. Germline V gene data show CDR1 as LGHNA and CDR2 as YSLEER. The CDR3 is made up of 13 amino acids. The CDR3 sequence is CASSLAVQETQYF. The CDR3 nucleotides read TGCGCCAGCAGCCTCGCGGTGCAAGAGACCCAGTACTTC.

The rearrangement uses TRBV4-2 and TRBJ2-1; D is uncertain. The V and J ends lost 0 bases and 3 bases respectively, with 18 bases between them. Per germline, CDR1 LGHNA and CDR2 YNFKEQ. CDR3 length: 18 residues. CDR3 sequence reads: CASSQDPSRALLYNEQFF. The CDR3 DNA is TGTGCCAGCAGCCAAGATCCATCCCGGGCCCTTCTCTACAATGAGCAGTTCTTC.

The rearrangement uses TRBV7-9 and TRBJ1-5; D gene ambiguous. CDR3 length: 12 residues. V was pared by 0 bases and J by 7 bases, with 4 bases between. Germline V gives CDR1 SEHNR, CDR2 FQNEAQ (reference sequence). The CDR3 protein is CASSLAGQPQHF. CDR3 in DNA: TGTGCCAGCAGCTTAGCGGGCCAGCCCCAGCATTTT. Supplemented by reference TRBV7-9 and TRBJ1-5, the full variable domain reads DTGVSQNPRHKITKRGQNVTFRCDPISEHNRLYWYRQTLGQGPEFLTYFQNEAQLEKSRLLSDRFSAERPKGSFSTLEIQRTEQGDSAMYLCASSLAGQPQHFGDGTRLSIL.

The CDR3 here is CASSQDGRGRGPLHF. In DNA, the CDR3 is TGTGCCAGCAGCCAAGATGGCCGGGGGCGAGGACCCCTCCACTTT. This rearrangement joins TRBV3-1 (or the pseudogene TRBV3-2) to TRBJ1-6, with D maybe TRBD1 (6 bases). V dropped 0 bases and J dropped 12 bases, with 15 bases sitting between them. CDR3 size: 15 residues. Per germline, CDR1 LGHDT and CDR2 YNNKEL (reference sequence).

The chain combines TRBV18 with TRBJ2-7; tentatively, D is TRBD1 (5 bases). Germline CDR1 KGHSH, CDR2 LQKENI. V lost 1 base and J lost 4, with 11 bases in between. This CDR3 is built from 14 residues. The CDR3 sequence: CASSPRTQEYEQYF. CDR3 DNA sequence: TGTGCCAGCTCACCACGAACACAGGAATACGAGCAGTACTTC.

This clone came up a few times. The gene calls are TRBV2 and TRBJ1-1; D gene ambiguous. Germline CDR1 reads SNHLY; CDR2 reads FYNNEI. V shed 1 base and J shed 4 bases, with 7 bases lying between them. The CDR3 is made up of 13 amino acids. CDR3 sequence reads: CASSEGPGTEAFF. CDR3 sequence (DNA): TGTGCCAGCAGTGAAGGGCCTGGCACTGAAGCTTTCTTT.

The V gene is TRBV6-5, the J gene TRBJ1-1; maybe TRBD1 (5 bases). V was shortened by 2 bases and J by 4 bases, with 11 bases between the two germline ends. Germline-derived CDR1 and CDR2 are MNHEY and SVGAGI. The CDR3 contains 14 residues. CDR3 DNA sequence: TGTGCCAGCAGTTACGGGGGGGGTGCCACTGAAGCTTTCTTT. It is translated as CASSYGGGATEAFF.

CDR3 protein: CASRATGENYGYTF. The CDR3 DNA reads as TGTGCCAGCAGGGCGACAGGGGAAAACTATGGCTACACCTTC. The gene calls are TRBV2 and TRBJ1-2; 8 nucleotides match TRBD1. This CDR3 spans 14 amino acids. In germline, CDR1 is SNHLY, CDR2 FYNNEI. The V gene end was trimmed by 6 bases and the J gene end by 2 bases; junction bases not matched to a gene: 5.

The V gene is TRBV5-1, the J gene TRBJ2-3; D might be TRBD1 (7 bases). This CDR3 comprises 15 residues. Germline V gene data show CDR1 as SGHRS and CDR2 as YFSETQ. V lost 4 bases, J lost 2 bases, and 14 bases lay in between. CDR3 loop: CASSPTGEVTDTQYF. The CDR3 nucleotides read TGCGCCAGCAGCCCCACAGGGGAGGTCACAGATACGCAGTATTTT.

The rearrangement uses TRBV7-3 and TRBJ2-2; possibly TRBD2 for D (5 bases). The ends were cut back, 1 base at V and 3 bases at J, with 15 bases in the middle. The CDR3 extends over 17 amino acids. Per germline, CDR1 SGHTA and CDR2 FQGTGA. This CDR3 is CASSLRGSVSYTGELFF. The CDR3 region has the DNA TGTGCCAGCAGCTTAAGGGGTAGCGTCTCTTACACCGGGGAGCTGTTTTTT.

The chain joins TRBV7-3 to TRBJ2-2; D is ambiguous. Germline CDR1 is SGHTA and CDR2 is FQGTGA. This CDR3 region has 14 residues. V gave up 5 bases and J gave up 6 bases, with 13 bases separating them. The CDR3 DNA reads TGTGCCAGCAGCCCTCAGGAAGTCGCCGGGGAGCTGTTTTTT. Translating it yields CASSPQEVAGELFF.

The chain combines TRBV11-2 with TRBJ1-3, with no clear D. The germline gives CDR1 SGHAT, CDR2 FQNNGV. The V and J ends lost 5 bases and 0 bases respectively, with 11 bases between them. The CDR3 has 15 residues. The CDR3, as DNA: TGTGCCAGCAGCAAAGGTGGCAACTCTGGAAACACCATATATTTT. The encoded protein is CASSKGGNSGNTIYF.

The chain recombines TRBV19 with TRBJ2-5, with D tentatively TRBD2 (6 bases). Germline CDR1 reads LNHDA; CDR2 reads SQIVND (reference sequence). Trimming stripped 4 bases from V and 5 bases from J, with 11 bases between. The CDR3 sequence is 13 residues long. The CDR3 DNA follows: TGTGCCAGTAGTACGGGACTCAAGGAGACCCAGTACTTC. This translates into CASSTGLKETQYF.

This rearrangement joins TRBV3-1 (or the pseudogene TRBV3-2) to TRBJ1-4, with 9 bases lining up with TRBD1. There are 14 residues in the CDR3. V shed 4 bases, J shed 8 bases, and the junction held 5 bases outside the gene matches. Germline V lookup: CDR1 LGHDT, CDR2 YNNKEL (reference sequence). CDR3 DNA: TGTGCCAGCAGCCCGGGACAGGGTGAGGAAAAACTGTTTTTT. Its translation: CASSPGQGEEKLFF.

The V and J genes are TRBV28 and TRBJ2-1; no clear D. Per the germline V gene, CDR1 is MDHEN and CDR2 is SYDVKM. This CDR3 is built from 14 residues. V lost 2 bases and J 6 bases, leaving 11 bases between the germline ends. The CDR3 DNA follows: TGTGCCAGCAGTTTAGGTCTAGTCCCCAATGAGCAGTTCTTC. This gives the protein CASSLGLVPNEQFF.

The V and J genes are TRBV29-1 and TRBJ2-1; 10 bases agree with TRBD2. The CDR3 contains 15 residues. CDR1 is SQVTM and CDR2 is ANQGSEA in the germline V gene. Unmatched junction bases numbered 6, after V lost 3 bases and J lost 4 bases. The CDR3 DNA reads TGCAGCGTTGATTCGGCTAGCGGGGGATACAATGAGCAGTTCTTC. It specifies CSVDSASGGYNEQFF.

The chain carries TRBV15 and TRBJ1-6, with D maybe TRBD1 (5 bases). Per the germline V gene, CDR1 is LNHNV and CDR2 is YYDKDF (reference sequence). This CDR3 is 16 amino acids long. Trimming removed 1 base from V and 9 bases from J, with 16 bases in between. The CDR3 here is CATSRVKAGGGSPLHF. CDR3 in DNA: TGTGCCACCAGCAGAGTAAAAGCTGGGGGAGGTTCACCCCTCCACTTT.